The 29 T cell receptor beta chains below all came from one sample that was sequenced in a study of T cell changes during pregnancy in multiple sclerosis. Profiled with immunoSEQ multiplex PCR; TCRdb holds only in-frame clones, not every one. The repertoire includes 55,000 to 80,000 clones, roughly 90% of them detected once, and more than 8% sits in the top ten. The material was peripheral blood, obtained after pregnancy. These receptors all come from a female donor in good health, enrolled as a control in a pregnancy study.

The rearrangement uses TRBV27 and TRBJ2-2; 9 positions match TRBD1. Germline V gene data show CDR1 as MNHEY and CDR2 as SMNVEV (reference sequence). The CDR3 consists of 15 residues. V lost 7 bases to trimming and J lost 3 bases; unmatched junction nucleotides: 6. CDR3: CASNQGQGYTGELFF. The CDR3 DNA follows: TGTGCCAGCAACCAGGGACAGGGCTACACCGGGGAGCTGTTTTTT.

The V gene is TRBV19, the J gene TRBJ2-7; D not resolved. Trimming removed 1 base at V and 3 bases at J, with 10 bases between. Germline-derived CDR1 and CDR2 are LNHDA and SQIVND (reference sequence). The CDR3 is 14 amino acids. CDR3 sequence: CASSIVGQHYEQYF. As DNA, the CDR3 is TGTGCCAGTAGTATAGTTGGGCAGCACTACGAGCAGTACTTC.

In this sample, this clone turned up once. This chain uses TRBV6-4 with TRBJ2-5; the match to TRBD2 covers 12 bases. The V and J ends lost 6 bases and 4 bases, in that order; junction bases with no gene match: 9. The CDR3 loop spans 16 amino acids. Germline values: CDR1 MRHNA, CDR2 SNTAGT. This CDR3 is CASSATSGSPRETQYF. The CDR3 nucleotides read TGTGCCAGCAGCGCGACTAGCGGGAGCCCCCGAGAGACCCAGTACTTC.

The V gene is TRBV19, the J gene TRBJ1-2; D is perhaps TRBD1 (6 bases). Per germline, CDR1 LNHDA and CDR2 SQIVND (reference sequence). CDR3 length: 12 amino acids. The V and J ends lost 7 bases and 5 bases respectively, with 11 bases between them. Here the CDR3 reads CASTKQGYGYTF. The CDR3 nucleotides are TGTGCCAGTACTAAACAGGGTTATGGCTACACCTTC.

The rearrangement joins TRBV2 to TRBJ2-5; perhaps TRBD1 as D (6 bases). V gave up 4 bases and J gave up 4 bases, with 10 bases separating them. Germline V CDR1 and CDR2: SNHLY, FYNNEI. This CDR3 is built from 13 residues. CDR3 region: CASSGGQAETQYF. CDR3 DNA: TGTGCCAGCAGTGGGGGGCAGGCAGAGACCCAGTACTTC.

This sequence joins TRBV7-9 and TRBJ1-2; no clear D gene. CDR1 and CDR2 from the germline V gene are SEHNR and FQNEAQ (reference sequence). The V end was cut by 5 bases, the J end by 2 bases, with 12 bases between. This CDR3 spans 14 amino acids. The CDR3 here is CASSPDGMNYGYTF. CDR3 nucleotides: TGTGCCAGCAGCCCGGACGGGATGAACTATGGCTACACCTTC.

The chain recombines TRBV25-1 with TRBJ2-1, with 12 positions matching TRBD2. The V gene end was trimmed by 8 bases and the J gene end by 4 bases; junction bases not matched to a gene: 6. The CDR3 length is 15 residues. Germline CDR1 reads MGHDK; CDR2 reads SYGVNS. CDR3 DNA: TGTGCCAGCTCGCTAGCGGGGGGGATTTACAATGAGCAGTTCTTC. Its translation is CASSLAGGIYNEQFF.

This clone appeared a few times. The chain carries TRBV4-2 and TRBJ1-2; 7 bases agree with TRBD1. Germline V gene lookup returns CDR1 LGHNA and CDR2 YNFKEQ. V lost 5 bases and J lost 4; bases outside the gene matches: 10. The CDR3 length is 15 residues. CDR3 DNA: TGTGCCAGCAGCTTCCGGGACAGAGAGATCTATGGCTACACCTTC. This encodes CASSFRDREIYGYTF.

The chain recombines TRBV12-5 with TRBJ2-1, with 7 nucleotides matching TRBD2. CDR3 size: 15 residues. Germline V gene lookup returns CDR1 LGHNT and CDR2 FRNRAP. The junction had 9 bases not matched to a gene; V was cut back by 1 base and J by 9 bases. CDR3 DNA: TGTGCTAGTGGTTTGGACCTAAGCGGGAAGGGTGAGCAGTTCTTC. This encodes CASGLDLSGKGEQFF. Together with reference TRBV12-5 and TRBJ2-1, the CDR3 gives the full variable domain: DARVTQTPRHKVTEMGQEVTMRCQPILGHNTVFWYRQTMMQGLELLAYFRNRAPLDDSGMPKDRFSAEMPDATLATLKIQPSEPRDSAVYFCASGLDLSGKGEQFFGPGTRLTVL.

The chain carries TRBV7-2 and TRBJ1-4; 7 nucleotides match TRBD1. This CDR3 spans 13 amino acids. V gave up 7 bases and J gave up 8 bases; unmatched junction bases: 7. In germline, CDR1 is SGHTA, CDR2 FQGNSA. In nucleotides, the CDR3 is TGTGCCAGCACTCCGGGACAGAACGAAAAACTGTTTTTT. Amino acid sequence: CASTPGQNEKLFF.

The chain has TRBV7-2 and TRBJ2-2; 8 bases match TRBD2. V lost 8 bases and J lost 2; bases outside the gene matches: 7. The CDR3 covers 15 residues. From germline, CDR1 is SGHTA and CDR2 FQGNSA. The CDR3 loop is CASLSSGGNTGELFF. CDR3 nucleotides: TGTGCCAGCCTATCAAGCGGGGGTAACACCGGGGAGCTGTTTTTT.

CDR3 sequence (DNA): TGTGCCTGGAGACAGCCGGGACTGCCCTATGGCTACACCTTC. It is translated as CAWRQPGLPYGYTF. The chain is built from TRBV30 and TRBJ1-2, with D perhaps TRBD1 (5 bases). The CDR3 sequence is 14 residues long. V was cut by 3 bases and J by 4 bases, with 15 bases left in between. CDR1 is GTSNPN and CDR2 is SVGIG in the germline V gene (reference sequence).

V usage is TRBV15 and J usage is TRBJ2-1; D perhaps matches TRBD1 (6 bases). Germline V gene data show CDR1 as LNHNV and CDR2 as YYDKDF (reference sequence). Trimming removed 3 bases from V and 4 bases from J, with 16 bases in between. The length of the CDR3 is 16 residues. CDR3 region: CATSRETGSPYNEQFF. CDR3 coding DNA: TGTGCCACCAGCAGGGAAACAGGGTCCCCTTACAATGAGCAGTTCTTC.

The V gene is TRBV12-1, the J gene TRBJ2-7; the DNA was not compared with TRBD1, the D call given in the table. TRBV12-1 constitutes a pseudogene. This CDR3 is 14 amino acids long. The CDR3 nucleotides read TGTGCCAGCAGGAGACCGGGACAGTCCTACGAGCAGTACTTC. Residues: CASRRPGQSYEQYF.

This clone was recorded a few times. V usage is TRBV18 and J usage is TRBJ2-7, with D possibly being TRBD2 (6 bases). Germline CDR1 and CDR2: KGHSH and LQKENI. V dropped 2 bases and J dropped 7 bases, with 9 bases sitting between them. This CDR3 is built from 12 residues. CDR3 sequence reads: CASSPMAGEQYF. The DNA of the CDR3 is TGTGCCAGCTCACCAATGGCGGGGGAGCAGTACTTC.

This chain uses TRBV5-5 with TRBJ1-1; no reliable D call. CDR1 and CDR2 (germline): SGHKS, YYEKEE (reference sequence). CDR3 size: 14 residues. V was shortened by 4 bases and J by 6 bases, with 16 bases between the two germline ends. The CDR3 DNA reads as TGTGCCAGCAGCCCGTACCGCGGGGAGGCTGAAGCTTTCTTT. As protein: CASSPYRGEAEAFF.

The CDR3 DNA reads as TGTGCCAGCAGCCCCCTCGTCGGCCAGGTGGCTGCGGAAGCTTTCTTT. Protein product: CASSPLVGQVAAEAFF. This rearrangement joins TRBV11-2 to TRBJ1-1; D gene ambiguous. Trimming removed 5 bases at V and 8 bases at J, with 24 bases between. Per germline, CDR1 SGHAT and CDR2 FQNNGV. The CDR3 extends over 16 amino acids.

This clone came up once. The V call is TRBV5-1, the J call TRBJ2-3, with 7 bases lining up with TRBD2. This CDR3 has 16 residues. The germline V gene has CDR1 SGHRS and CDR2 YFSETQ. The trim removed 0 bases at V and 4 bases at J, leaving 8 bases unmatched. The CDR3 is CASSLGGGSIADTQYF. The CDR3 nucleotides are TGCGCCAGCAGCTTGGGTGGCGGGAGCATCGCAGATACGCAGTATTTT.

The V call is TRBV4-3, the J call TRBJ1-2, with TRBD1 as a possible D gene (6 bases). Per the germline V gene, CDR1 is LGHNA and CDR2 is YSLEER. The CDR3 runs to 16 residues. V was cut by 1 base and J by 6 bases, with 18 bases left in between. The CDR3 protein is CASSQGAGVQRDGYTF. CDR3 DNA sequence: TGCGCCAGCAGCCAAGGGGCAGGGGTCCAAAGGGATGGCTACACCTTC.

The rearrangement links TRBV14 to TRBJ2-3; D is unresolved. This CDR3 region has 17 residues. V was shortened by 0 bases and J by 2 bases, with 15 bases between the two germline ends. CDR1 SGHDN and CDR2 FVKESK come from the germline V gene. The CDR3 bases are TGTGCCAGCAGCCAAGATCGGTGGAGACCCTCCACAGATACGCAGTATTTT. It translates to CASSQDRWRPSTDTQYF.

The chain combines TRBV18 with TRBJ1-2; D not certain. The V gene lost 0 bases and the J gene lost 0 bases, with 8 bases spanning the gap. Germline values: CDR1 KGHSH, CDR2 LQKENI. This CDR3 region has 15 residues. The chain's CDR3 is CASSPPAIANYGYTF. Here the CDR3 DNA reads TGTGCCAGCTCACCACCCGCCATAGCTAACTATGGCTACACCTTC.

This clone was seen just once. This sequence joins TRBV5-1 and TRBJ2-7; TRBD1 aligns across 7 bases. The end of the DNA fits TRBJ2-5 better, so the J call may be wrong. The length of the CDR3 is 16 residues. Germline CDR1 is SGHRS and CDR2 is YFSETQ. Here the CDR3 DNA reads TGCGCCAGCAGCTCTGGTTACCGACAGGGAGCAGAGACCCAGTACTTC. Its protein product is CASSSGYRQGAETQYF.

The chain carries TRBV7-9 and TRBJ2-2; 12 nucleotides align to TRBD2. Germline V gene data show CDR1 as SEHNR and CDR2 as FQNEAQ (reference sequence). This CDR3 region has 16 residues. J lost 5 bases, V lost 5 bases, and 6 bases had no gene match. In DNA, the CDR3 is TGTGCCAGCAGCCGCCCTCTAGCGGGGGGGACCGGGGAGCTGTTTTTT. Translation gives CASSRPLAGGTGELFF. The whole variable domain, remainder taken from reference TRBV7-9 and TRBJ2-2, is DTGVSQNPRHKITKRGQNVTFRCDPISEHNRLYWYRQTLGQGPEFLTYFQNEAQLEKSRLLSDRFSAERPKGSFSTLEIQRTEQGDSAMYLCASSRPLAGGTGELFFGEGSRLTVL.

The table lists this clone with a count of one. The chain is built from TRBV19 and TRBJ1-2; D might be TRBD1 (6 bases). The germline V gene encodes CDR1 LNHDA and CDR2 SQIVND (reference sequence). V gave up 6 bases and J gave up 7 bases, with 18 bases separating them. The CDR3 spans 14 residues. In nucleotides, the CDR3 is TGTGCCAGTAGCAGCTCAGGGGATTCGTCTGGCTACACCTTC. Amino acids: CASSSSGDSSGYTF.

CDR3 in amino acids: CASSLPTGTNTGELFF. As DNA, the CDR3 is TGTGCCAGCAGCTTACCGACAGGGACGAACACCGGGGAGCTGTTTTTT. This chain connects TRBV7-2 to TRBJ2-2; 7 bases are a match to TRBD1. Germline CDR1 is SGHTA and CDR2 is FQGNSA. This CDR3 has 16 residues. V was clipped by 2 bases and J by 0 bases; unmatched bases: 3.

The CDR3 DNA follows: TGTGCCTGGAGTCGGGAAGAAGCTTTCTTT. It is translated as CAWSREEAFF. The rearrangement links TRBV30 to TRBJ1-1; D gene ambiguous. The CDR3 has 10 amino acids. The V end lost 2 bases, the J end lost 8 bases, and 6 bases lay between the germline ends. The germline gives CDR1 GTSNPN, CDR2 SVGIG (reference sequence). The whole variable domain, filled in from reference TRBV30 and TRBJ1-1, reads SQTIHQWPATLVQPVGSPLSLECTVEGTSNPNLYWYRQAAGRGLQLLFYSVGIGQISSEVPQNLSASRPQDRQFILSSKKLLLSDSGFYLCAWSREEAFFGQGTRLTVV.

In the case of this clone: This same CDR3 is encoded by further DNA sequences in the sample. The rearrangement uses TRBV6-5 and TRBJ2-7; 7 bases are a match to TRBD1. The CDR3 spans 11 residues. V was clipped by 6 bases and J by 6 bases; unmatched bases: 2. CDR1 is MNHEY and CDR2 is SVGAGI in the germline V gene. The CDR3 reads CASSSGGEQYF. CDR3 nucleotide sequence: TGTGCCAGCAGCTCAGGGGGCGAGCAGTACTTC.

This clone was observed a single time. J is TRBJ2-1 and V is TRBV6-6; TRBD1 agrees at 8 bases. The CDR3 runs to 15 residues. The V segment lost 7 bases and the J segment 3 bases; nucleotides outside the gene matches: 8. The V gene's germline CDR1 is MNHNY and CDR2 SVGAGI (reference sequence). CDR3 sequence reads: CASMGYRGIYNEQFF. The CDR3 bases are TGTGCCAGCATGGGATACAGGGGGATCTACAATGAGCAGTTCTTC.

The CDR3 spells CASSPTVLNEKLFF. DNA for the CDR3: TGTGCCAGCAGCCCGACAGTACTTAATGAAAAACTGTTTTTT. The rearrangement uses TRBV7-2 and TRBJ1-4; tentatively, D is TRBD1 (5 bases). V was trimmed by 5 bases and J by 4 bases, leaving 11 bases between them. Germline V lookup: CDR1 SGHTA, CDR2 FQGNSA. This CDR3 is built from 14 residues.